Listed here are 8 T cell receptor beta chains from one sample, sequenced in a study of cytomegalovirus exposure and HLA in healthy donors. 13 Jbeta primers and 60 Vbeta primers were used for the PCR. Some clones are missing from TCRdb's copy, which holds only in-frame ones; the method was immunoSEQ multiplex PCR. The data contain 150,000 to 160,000 clones, roughly 80% of them singletons. The sample taken for sequencing was PBMCs. These receptors were obtained from a woman in her thirties or forties in good health and CMV-seronegative.

V gene TRBV5-1 combines with J gene TRBJ2-7; unclear D gene. Trimming took off 0 bases at V and 6 bases at J, with 16 bases between the two ends. Germline V gene sequence: CDR1 SGHRS, CDR2 YFSETQ. This CDR3 is built from 15 residues. DNA of the CDR3: TGCGCCAGCAGCTTGGGGCTTGAGGTCCCCCTCGAGCAGTACTTC. Its translation: CASSLGLEVPLEQYF.

This rearrangement joins TRBV5-1 to TRBJ1-1; perhaps TRBD1 as D (5 bases). The ends were cut back, 4 bases at V and 1 base at J, with 11 bases in the middle. CDR3 length: 14 amino acids. Germline values: CDR1 SGHRS, CDR2 YFSETQ. The CDR3 region has the DNA TGCGCCAGCAGCCCAGACAGCAGGAACACTGAAGCTTTCTTT. Translation: CASSPDSRNTEAFF.

The rearrangement links TRBV5-6 to TRBJ1-1; 10 positions agree with TRBD1. The CDR3 consists of 16 residues. Germline V lookup: CDR1 SGHDT, CDR2 YYEEEE. V was pared by 0 bases and J by 5 bases, with 7 bases of the junction left unmatched. Here the CDR3 reads CASSLETWTGGTEAFF. The CDR3 nucleotides are TGTGCCAGCAGCTTGGAAACCTGGACAGGGGGAACTGAAGCTTTCTTT.

The gene calls are TRBV28 and TRBJ2-5; maybe TRBD1 (6 bases). V was clipped by 2 bases and J by 7 bases, with 17 bases between them. The CDR3 runs 15 residues. CDR1 and CDR2 (germline): MDHEN, SYDVKM. CDR3 protein: CASSLVQTGGGTQYF. CDR3 sequence (DNA): TGTGCCAGCAGTTTAGTACAGACAGGTGGTGGGACCCAGTACTTC.

In its sample, this clone was seen a few times. V usage is TRBV4-1 and J usage is TRBJ1-4; no reliable D call. CDR1 and CDR2 from the germline V gene are MGHRA and YSYEKL. This CDR3 region has 13 residues. V shed 1 base and J shed 7 bases, with 7 bases lying between them. CDR3 region: CASSQGRSEKLFF. The CDR3 DNA reads TGCGCCAGCAGCCAAGGGCGGAGTGAAAAACTGTTTTTT.

V is TRBV5-6 and J is TRBJ2-7; the match to TRBD1 covers 10 bases. Germline V gives CDR1 SGHDT, CDR2 YYEEEE. V shed 4 bases and J 6 bases; nucleotides not matched to a gene: 4. CDR3 length: 13 amino acids. The CDR3 coding sequence is TGTGCCAGCAGCAAGGGACAGGGGCGCGAGCAGTACTTC. It encodes CASSKGQGREQYF.

DNA of the CDR3: TGTGCCAGCAATGAGGGAAGGAACACTGAAGCTTTCTTT. Encoded protein: CASNEGRNTEAFF. The rearrangement joins TRBV6-5 to TRBJ1-1; the D is unclear. With 7 bases removed from V and 1 base from J, the gap between germline ends came to 10 bases. Germline V gives CDR1 MNHEY, CDR2 SVGAGI. The CDR3 length is 13 residues.

V usage is TRBV5-1 and J usage is TRBJ1-1; D is unresolved. There are 17 residues in the CDR3. The V end was cut by 1 base, the J end by 0 bases, with 16 bases between. Germline CDR1 reads SGHRS; CDR2 reads YFSETQ. The CDR3 protein is CASSLNPSFGVNTEAFF. CDR3 nucleotide sequence: TGCGCCAGCAGCTTGAATCCTTCCTTCGGTGTGAACACTGAAGCTTTCTTT.